What follows are 5 T cell receptor beta chains derived from one specimen sequenced in a study of PD-1 blockade in classical Hodgkin lymphoma (TCRdb year 2020). Libraries were made using the immunoSEQ multiplex PCR assay. TCRdb retrieved this table from immuneACCESS and kept in-frame rearrangements only. Not all clones are present; in checked studies, unresolved V genes account for under half, and no reason is known for the remainder. In all, the sample holds about 40,000 clones, and over 55% of those were seen once. The ten most abundant clones make up 2.5% to 3.5% of the sample. Per the publication, the time point label means: cycle 1 day 1 (C1D1), immediately before nivolumab initiation. Relapse after autologous stem cell transplantation had occurred in all trial patients, and cohorts A, B and C were distinguished by prior brentuximab vedotin exposure. The material was peripheral blood mononuclear cells (PBMCs), obtained at baseline. The receptors here all came from a human donor with classical Hodgkin lymphoma.

The CDR3 region is CASIWTSGTYNEQFF. DNA for the CDR3: TGTGCCAGCATATGGACTAGCGGGACCTACAATGAGCAGTTCTTC. This chain links TRBV25-1 with TRBJ2-1; TRBD2 matches 12 bases. There are 15 residues in the CDR3. The V gene end was trimmed by 7 bases and the J gene end by 2 bases; junction bases not matched to a gene: 3. CDR1 and CDR2 (germline): MGHDK, SYGVNS.

This clone has only one observation. The chain has TRBV15 and TRBJ2-7; TRBD1 might be the D (7 bases). This CDR3 comprises 14 residues. V was cut by 5 bases and J by 0 bases, with 11 bases left in between. Looked up from germline, CDR1 is LNHNV and CDR2 is YYDKDF (reference sequence). CDR3 sequence (DNA): TGTGCCACCAGCGCAGGGGGGCCCTCCTACGAGCAGTACTTC. Translation gives CATSAGGPSYEQYF.

In this sample, this clone turned up a few times. Its ends do not fully match the called genes, so a read error is possible. The V and J genes are TRBV7-7 and TRBJ2-3, with D tentatively TRBD1 or TRBD2 (6 bases each). Germline values: CDR1 SSHAT, CDR2 FNYEAQ (reference sequence). The CDR3 sequence is 13 residues long. DNA of the CDR3: TGTGCTAGCAGCTTAGGGGGGACAGATACGCAGTATTTT. It encodes CASSLGGTDTQYF.

The CDR3 region has the DNA TGTGCCAGCAGCTTAGCGTGGGACGTAAGCTACGAGCAGTACTTC. Translation: CASSLAWDVSYEQYF. The chain combines TRBV11-2 with TRBJ2-7; D is possibly TRBD1 or TRBD2 (5 bases each). V lost 1 base and J 3 bases, leaving 13 bases between the germline ends. The CDR3 has 15 residues. Germline CDR1 SGHAT, CDR2 FQNNGV.

The chain uses TRBV5-1 and TRBJ1-1; tentative D call: TRBD1 (5 bases). The V end lost 0 bases, the J end lost 1 base, and 16 bases lay between the germline ends. CDR3 length equals 17 residues. Germline V CDR1 and CDR2: SGHRS, YFSETQ. This chain's CDR3 is CASSLGSGHLSNTEAFF. The CDR3 region has the DNA TGCGCCAGCAGCTTGGGTTCCGGACACCTCTCGAACACTGAAGCTTTCTTT.